These 16 T cell receptor beta chains came from one sample sequenced in a study of blood T cell repertoires in COVID-19. Clones were read by immunoSEQ multiplex PCR, and TCRdb kept only the in-frame ones, dropping some. The table has around 110,000 clones, 90% seen once. The specimen was peripheral blood. The receptors were sampled from a human donor with active COVID-19. The donor label of this sample is uncertain.

The genes are TRBV5-5 and TRBJ1-6; the D gene is possibly TRBD1 (6 bases). The germline V gene has CDR1 SGHKS and CDR2 YYEKEE (reference sequence). V dropped 1 base and J dropped 8 bases, with 10 bases sitting between them. The CDR3 length is 14 residues. The DNA for the CDR3 is TGTGCCAGCAGCTTGACAGGGTTGGATTCACCCCTCCACTTT. As protein: CASSLTGLDSPLHF.

The rearrangement uses TRBV28 and TRBJ2-7, with D perhaps TRBD1 (6 bases). This CDR3 contains 13 residues. Germline V gene data show CDR1 as MDHEN and CDR2 as SYDVKM. Trimming pared 2 bases from V and 6 bases from J, leaving 11 bases between. The CDR3 DNA follows: TGTGCCAGCAGTTTAACAGGGACCGGCGAGCAGTACTTC. It yields the protein CASSLTGTGEQYF.

The chain has TRBV5-1 and TRBJ1-3, with TRBD1 as a possible D gene (5 bases). This CDR3 spans 16 amino acids. Germline V gene sequence: CDR1 SGHRS, CDR2 YFSETQ. The V end lost 2 bases, the J end lost 0 bases, and 12 bases lay between the germline ends. This chain's CDR3 is CASSLGAALSGNTIYF. The CDR3 region has the DNA TGCGCCAGCAGCTTAGGGGCCGCTCTCTCTGGAAACACCATATATTTT.

The chain joins TRBV19 to TRBJ1-5, with TRBD1 as a possible D gene (6 bases). Germline-derived CDR1 and CDR2 are LNHDA and SQIVND (reference sequence). This CDR3 is built from 17 residues. V gave up 4 bases and J gave up 0 bases, with 16 bases separating them. The CDR3 loop reads CASSTLFTGNSNQPQHF. The CDR3 bases are TGTGCCAGTAGTACACTTTTCACAGGGAATAGCAATCAGCCCCAGCATTTT.

The chain uses TRBV5-1 and TRBJ1-2, with 8 bases fitting TRBD1. Germline CDR1 SGHRS, CDR2 YFSETQ. Trimming cost V 4 bases and J 2 bases; bases outside gene matches: 4. This CDR3 has 14 residues. Here the CDR3 DNA reads TGCGCCAGCAGCGTGGACAGGGACAACTATGGCTACACCTTC. Protein product: CASSVDRDNYGYTF.

The rearrangement links TRBV27 to TRBJ1-2, with 7 bases identical to TRBD1. Germline V gives CDR1 MNHEY, CDR2 SMNVEV (reference sequence). V gave up 5 bases and J gave up 4 bases; unmatched junction bases: 10. This CDR3 spans 15 amino acids. CDR3 DNA: TGTGCCAGCAGTAGGACAGGAGTATTCCCCTATGGCTACACCTTC. Translating gives CASSRTGVFPYGYTF.

This clone occurred once. The V and J genes are TRBV10-3 and TRBJ2-2, with D possibly being TRBD1 (5 bases). There are 15 residues in the CDR3. Germline-derived CDR1 and CDR2 are ENHRY and SYGVKD. Trimming pared 2 bases from V and 7 bases from J, leaving 14 bases between. CDR3 sequence: CAISEPTEPSGELFF. The CDR3 coding sequence is TGTGCCATCAGTGAGCCGACAGAGCCTAGCGGGGAGCTGTTTTTT.

The chain joins TRBV7-9 to TRBJ2-4; 11 positions match TRBD1. V was clipped by 4 bases and J by 0 bases; unmatched bases: 11. CDR3 size: 19 residues. Germline CDR1 SEHNR, CDR2 FQNEAQ (reference sequence). The CDR3 is CASSSRGQGAFVAKNIQYF. As DNA, the CDR3 is TGTGCCAGCAGCTCCCGAGGACAGGGGGCGTTTGTAGCCAAAAACATTCAGTACTTC.

The J gene is TRBJ2-3, the V gene TRBV4-1, with TRBD2 identical over 8 bases. Germline V gives CDR1 MGHRA, CDR2 YSYEKL. The CDR3 loop spans 17 amino acids. The V segment lost 5 bases and the J segment 10 bases; nucleotides outside the gene matches: 20. CDR3 bases: TGCGCCAGCAGCTACCCGAGACTCCCGGGGGGGCCCCCGGCGCAGTATTTT. Translation: CASSYPRLPGGPPAQYF.

The CDR3 protein is CASRLINTIYF. CDR3 sequence (DNA): TGTGCCAGCAGGCTAATAAACACCATATATTTT. The chain carries TRBV11-2 and TRBJ1-3; D unresolved. In germline, CDR1 is SGHAT, CDR2 FQNNGV. Trimming cost V 6 bases and J 6 bases, with 6 bases left between them. CDR3 size: 11 residues.

V usage is TRBV19 and J usage is TRBJ1-6, with unresolved D. The CDR3 extends over 13 amino acids. V shed 5 bases and J shed 3 bases, with 5 bases lying between them. Germline CDR1 is LNHDA and CDR2 is SQIVND (reference sequence). The CDR3 nucleotides read TGTGCCAGTAGTTACAGCTATAATTCACCCCTCCACTTT. Protein sequence: CASSYSYNSPLHF.

The table lists this clone with a few counts. CDR3 loop: CASSSGSRGTGELFF. The CDR3 nucleotides read TGCGCCAGCAGCTCGGGATCCCGGGGTACCGGGGAGCTGTTTTTT. The chain links TRBV5-1 to TRBJ2-2; TRBD2 might be the D (5 bases). Germline CDR1 and CDR2: SGHRS and YFSETQ. V lost 3 bases, J lost 5 bases, and 14 bases lay in between. This CDR3 comprises 15 residues.

V is TRBV10-3 and J is TRBJ2-7, with 7 bases identical to TRBD1. Losses at the gene ends were 6 bases for V and 5 bases for J; bases not matched to a gene: 10. CDR1 and CDR2 (germline): ENHRY, SYGVKD. The CDR3 is made up of 14 amino acids. For the CDR3, the DNA is TGTGCCATCAGGGGGGACAGTCAAACCCACGAGCAGTACTTC. It translates to CAIRGDSQTHEQYF.

This rearrangement joins TRBV12-3 or TRBV12-4 to TRBJ2-7; 8 bases agree with TRBD1. The V segment lost 6 bases and the J segment 12 bases; nucleotides outside the gene matches: 7. The CDR3 runs to 11 residues. CDR3 loop: CASSQGASPYF. The CDR3 bases are TGTGCCAGCAGCCAGGGGGCGAGTCCGTACTTC.

In DNA, the CDR3 is TGCGCCAGCAAAGGCGGCGGAGATACGCAGTATTTT. Its protein product is CASKGGGDTQYF. The chain couples TRBV5-1 to TRBJ2-3; no clear D. The CDR3 runs to 12 residues. Trimming cost V 6 bases and J 5 bases, with 10 bases left between them. Germline V CDR1 and CDR2: SGHRS, YFSETQ.

This clone appeared a single time. The chain links TRBV19 to TRBJ1-1; TRBD1 aligns across 7 bases. The CDR3 runs to 19 residues. Germline V lookup: CDR1 LNHDA, CDR2 SQIVND (reference sequence). Trimming cost V 3 bases and J 1 base; bases outside gene matches: 17. In nucleotides, the CDR3 is TGTGCCAGTAGTATGAAGCAGGGGGGACACGGGACGAGGAACACTGAAGCTTTCTTT. It translates to CASSMKQGGHGTRNTEAFF.